This TCR beta chain was recorded in a study of blood T cell repertoires in COVID-19. This clone was detected only a few times. In the original processing: Reference gene primer amplification gave estimated nucleated cell counts. The method was immunoSEQ multiplex PCR; TCRdb's version includes in-frame clones alone and lacks a portion of them. For V, J and clone size, that table is used; D and trimming come from the DNA. Seen here are more than 95,000 clones, roughly four fifths observed once, and the top ten hold under 5.5%. The germline V gene has CDR1 MDHEN and CDR2 SYDVKM. V lost 2 bases, J lost 7 bases, and 12 bases stayed unmatched. CDR3 length: 16 residues.

The chain links TRBV28 to TRBJ2-7; 9 bases match TRBD2. Sequenced: peripheral blood. The sequence came from a man between 60 and 75 years old with acute or convalescent COVID-19. The CDR3 region is CASSLGGRGLTDEQYF. DNA of the CDR3: TGTGCCAGCAGTTTAGGCGGGAGGGGTCTAACTGATGAGCAGTACTTC. The variable domain in full, with the rest retrieved from reference TRBV28 and TRBJ2-7, is DVKVTQSSRYLVKRTGEKVFLECVQDMDHENMFWYRQDPGLGLRLIYFSYDVKMKEKGDIPEGYSVSREKKERFSLILESASTNQTSMYLCASSLGGRGLTDEQYFGPGTRLTVT.